This T cell receptor (beta chain) is from a study of T cells after posttransplantation cyclophosphamide. The naive gate required viable CD3+CD4+ or CD3+CD8+ cells with CCR7+CD45RA+CD45RO-CD95-CD27+CD28+ phenotype. The protocol was immunoSEQ multiplex PCR, while the TCRdb copy is restricted to in-frame clones and leaves out a portion. This sample has about 32,000 clones, with roughly nine tenths found just once. Germline lookup yields CDR1 ENHRY and CDR2 SYGVKD. The length of the CDR3 is 16 residues. Deletions cut 3 bases from V and 4 bases from J, with 18 bases between. Sequencing was performed on naive CD4+ T cells sorted from blood. This TCR came from a man aged 25-45 years in good health and a related stem cell transplant donor. The V and J genes are TRBV10-3 and TRBJ1-1; a weak D match, TRBD1 (5 bases). The CDR3 here is CAISEGGTRVSTEAFF. As DNA, the CDR3 is TGTGCCATCAGTGAAGGAGGGACCCGAGTGAGCACTGAAGCTTTCTTT.